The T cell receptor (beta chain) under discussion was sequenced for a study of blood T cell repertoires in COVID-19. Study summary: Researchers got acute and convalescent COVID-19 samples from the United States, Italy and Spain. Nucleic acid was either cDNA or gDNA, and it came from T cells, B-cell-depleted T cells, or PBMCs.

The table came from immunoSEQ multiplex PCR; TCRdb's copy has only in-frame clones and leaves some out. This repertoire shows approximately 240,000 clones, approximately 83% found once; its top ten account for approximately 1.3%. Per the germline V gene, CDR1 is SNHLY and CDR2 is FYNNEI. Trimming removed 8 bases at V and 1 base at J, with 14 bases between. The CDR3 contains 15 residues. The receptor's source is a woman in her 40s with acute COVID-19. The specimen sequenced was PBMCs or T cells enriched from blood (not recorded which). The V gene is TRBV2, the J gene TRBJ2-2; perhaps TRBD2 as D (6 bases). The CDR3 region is CASGRDVKNTGELFF. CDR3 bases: TGTGCCAGCGGGCGGGACGTCAAGAACACCGGGGAGCTGTTTTTT.